The clone carrying this T cell receptor beta chain occurred many times. The data were obtained in a study of T cells after yellow fever vaccination. The CDR3 runs to 14 residues. From germline, CDR1 is SGHTA and CDR2 FQGTGA. V lost 8 bases to trimming and J lost 3 bases, with 13 bases between them. A 5'RACE template-switching step, the method used to make TCR cDNA, added a universal primer site and UMIs. TCRdb independently ran MiXCR on the 5' RACE reads; one entry per CDR3 protein. Here the sample spans around 300,000 distinct CDR3 sequences, 10% to 15% being singletons. The sequencing here drew on CD4+ T cells sorted from PBMCs, taken 45 days after the yellow fever booster vaccination. V gene TRBV7-3 combines with J gene TRBJ2-2; TRBD2 is a possible D gene (5 bases). The receptor comes from a man aged 25-45 years who received the YFV17D yellow fever vaccine. The CDR3 DNA follows: TGTGCCAGCGGAAGTGTGAGGGACACCGGGGAGCTGTTTTTT. Protein: CASGSVRDTGELFF.